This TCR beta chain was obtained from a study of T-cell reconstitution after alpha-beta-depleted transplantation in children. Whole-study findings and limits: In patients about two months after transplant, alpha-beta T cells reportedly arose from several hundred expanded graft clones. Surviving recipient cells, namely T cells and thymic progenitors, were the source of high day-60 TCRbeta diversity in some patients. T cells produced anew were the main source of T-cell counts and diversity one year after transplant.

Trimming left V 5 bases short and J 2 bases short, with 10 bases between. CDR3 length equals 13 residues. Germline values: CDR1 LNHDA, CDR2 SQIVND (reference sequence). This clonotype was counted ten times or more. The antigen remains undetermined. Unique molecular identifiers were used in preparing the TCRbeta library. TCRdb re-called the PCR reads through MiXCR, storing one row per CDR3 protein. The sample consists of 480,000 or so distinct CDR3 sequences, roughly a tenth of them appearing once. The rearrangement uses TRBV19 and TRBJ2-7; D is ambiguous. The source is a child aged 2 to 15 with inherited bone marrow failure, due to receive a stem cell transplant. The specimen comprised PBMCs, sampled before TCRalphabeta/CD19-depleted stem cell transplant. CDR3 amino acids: CASSYRSAYEQYF. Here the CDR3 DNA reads TGTGCCAGTAGTTACCGGTCCGCCTACGAGCAGTACTTC.